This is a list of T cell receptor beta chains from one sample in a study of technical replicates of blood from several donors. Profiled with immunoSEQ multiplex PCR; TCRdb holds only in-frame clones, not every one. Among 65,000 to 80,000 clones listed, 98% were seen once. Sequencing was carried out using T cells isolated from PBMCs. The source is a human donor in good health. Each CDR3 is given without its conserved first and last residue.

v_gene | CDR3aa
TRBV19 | ASSIFSDRFYEQY
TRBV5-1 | ASSLEPENQPQH
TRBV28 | ATSEPNTEAF
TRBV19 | ASSEGTGVTEAF
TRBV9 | ASSVDYDNEQF
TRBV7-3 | ASSSVPGLAGSYNEQF
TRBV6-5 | ASSSPGGNEQF
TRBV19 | ASSIGTSGYEQY
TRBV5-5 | ASSLDSPGRYEQY
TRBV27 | ASSLQRQGKETQY
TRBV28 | ASSLGTGSRNQPQH
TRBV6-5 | AVMDVAGTGQY
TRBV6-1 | ASSGVGERDEQF
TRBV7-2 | ASSLGLAGGYEQF
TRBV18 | ASSPFLSGTGELF
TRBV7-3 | ASSPQGWNTEAF
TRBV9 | ASSALAGTTDTQY
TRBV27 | ASSSDREFRKSSGANVLT
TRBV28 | ASSLSTGAGTEAF
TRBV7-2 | ASSLEQREGQDNEQF
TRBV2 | ATSPSGVYYGYT
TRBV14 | ASSRTGTSAYNEQF
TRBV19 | ASSIGDRFRNQPQH
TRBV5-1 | ASSYVRFREQY
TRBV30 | AWRGSRGPEAF
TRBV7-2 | ASSLAGQGRRSQPQH
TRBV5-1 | ASSLPAGAQETQY
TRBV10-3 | ASDQGRYGYT
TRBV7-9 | ASSRTSGGAYNEQF
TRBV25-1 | ASSDLYEQY
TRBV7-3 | ASSLSEAGELF
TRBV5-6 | ASSFISTSSYEQY
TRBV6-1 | ASSPKMNTEAF
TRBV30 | AWSVRWALYEQY
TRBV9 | ASSVASQPSYNEQF
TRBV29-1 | SVHSGTDTQY
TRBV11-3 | ASSLRGALADYEQY
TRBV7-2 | ASSLRTSGRIPDTQY
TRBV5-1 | ASSPSQDSLSEQY
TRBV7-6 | ASSLDWALTAGELF
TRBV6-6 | ATMRGDRNNQPQH
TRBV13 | ASSFGEGDTQY
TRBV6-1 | ASKGGLNTEAF
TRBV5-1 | ASSFGTSGPYNEQF
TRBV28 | ASTVLAAGLAETQY